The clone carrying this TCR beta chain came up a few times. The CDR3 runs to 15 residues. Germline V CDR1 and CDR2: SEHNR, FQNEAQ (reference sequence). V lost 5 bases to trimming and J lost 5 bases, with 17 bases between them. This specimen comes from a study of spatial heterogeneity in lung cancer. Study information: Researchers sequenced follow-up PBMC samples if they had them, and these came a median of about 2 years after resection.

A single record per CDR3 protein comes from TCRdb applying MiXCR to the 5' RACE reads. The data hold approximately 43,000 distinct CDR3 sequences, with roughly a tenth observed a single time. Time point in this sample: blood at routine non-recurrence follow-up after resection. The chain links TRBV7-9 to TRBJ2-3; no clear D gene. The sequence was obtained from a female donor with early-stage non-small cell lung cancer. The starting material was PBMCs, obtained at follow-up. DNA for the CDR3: TGTGCCAGCAGCCCCCCTTTAGGGAAGGAAGATACGCAGTATTTT. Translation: CASSPPLGKEDTQYF. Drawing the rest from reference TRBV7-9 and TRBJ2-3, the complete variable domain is DTGVSQNPRHKITKRGQNVTFRCDPISEHNRLYWYRQTLGQGPEFLTYFQNEAQLEKSRLLSDRFSAERPKGSFSTLEIQRTEQGDSAMYLCASSPPLGKEDTQYFGPGTRLTVL.